This T cell receptor (beta chain) derives from a study of T cells in Graves' hyperthyroidism and ophthalmopathy. Overall study results and limits: A 13 V-J signature model discriminated ophthalmopathy versus stable hyperthyroidism.

CDR1 is KGHDR, CDR2 SFDVKD, per germline. V shed 5 bases and J 8 bases; nucleotides not matched to a gene: 5. CDR3 length equals 13 residues. This clonotype showed up many times. Its antigen is not identified. RNA transcripts served as the template for amplifying TCR beta CDR3 regions. RT-PCR in the first round (using the HTBI primer set) targeted the TCR CDR3. TCRdb re-analysed the multiplex PCR reads in MiXCR, keeping a single row per CDR3 protein. Of around 420,000 distinct CDR3 sequences in the sample, more than 15% are singletons; the top ten hold almost 8%. Sequencing was carried out using blood. The chain links TRBV24-1 to TRBJ2-1, with TRBD2 identical over 7 bases. The clonotype comes from a woman aged 18-29 years with Graves' hyperthyroidism. The CDR3 is CATSGEGRDEQFF. As DNA, the CDR3 is TGTGCCACCAGTGGGGAGGGCAGGGATGAGCAGTTCTTC.